One and the same sample provided the 10 T cell receptor beta chains below, sequenced in a study of CD8 T cells in ankylosing spondylitis. MiXCR, applied by TCRdb to the 5' RACE reads, yields one record per CDR3 protein. The table lists roughly 240,000 distinct CDR3 sequences, roughly a third of them singletons. Sample: blood, either unsorted or a sorted T cell fraction (not recorded which). These receptors were collected from a male donor with ankylosing spondylitis or in good health (not recorded which).

This clonotype was detected only a few times. The chain carries TRBV12-3 or TRBV12-4 and TRBJ1-2; 7 nucleotides align to TRBD1. V trimming: 7 bases; J trimming: 5 bases; junction bases outside the gene matches: 13. This CDR3 is built from 15 residues. The CDR3 nucleotides read TGTGCCAGCACCTTCGGCGGCATGACAGGGTATGGCTACACCTTC. It yields the protein CASTFGGMTGYGYTF.

There are a few counts of this clonotype. This chain links TRBV7-2 with TRBJ2-7, with D hard to call. Per germline, CDR1 SGHTA and CDR2 FQGNSA. This CDR3 spans 14 amino acids. Trimming pared 2 bases from V and 0 bases from J, leaving 8 bases between. The CDR3 protein is CASSLTSSSYEQYF. The CDR3 region has the DNA TGTGCCAGCAGCTTAACGAGTAGCTCCTACGAGCAGTACTTC.

In its sample, this clonotype was seen once. J is TRBJ2-7 and V is TRBV7-8, with D perhaps assigned TRBD1 or TRBD2 (6 bases each). Trimming removed 5 bases at V and 2 bases at J, with 16 bases between. CDR3 length: 15 amino acids. Germline CDR1 SGHVS, CDR2 FQNEAQ. The CDR3 protein is CASSPTGGTPYEQYF. CDR3 nucleotide sequence: TGTGCCAGCAGCCCAACCGGCGGGACACCCTACGAGCAGTACTTC.

Ten or more counts support this clonotype. The V and J genes are TRBV20-1 and TRBJ2-7, with D perhaps TRBD1 or TRBD2 (5 bases each). V shed 3 bases and J shed 3 bases, with 9 bases lying between them. CDR3 length equals 12 residues. Germline CDR1 DFQATT, CDR2 SNEGSKA (reference sequence). The CDR3 coding sequence is TGCAGTGCTAGGGGGGAAAACTACGAGCAGTACTTC. Translated, it gives CSARGENYEQYF.

This clonotype was counted a few times. This chain joins TRBV7-9 and TRBJ2-1, with TRBD2 identical over 10 bases. CDR3 length: 17 residues. V was pared by 2 bases and J by 1 base, with 5 bases of the junction left unmatched. Germline V gene data show CDR1 as SEHNR and CDR2 as FQNEAQ (reference sequence). CDR3 region: CASSLPTSGESYNEQFF. In DNA form, the CDR3 reads TGTGCCAGCAGCTTACCCACTAGCGGGGAATCCTACAATGAGCAGTTCTTC.

This clonotype was seen many times. The gene calls are TRBV20-1 and TRBJ1-1, with D possibly matching TRBD1 (6 bases). V shed 5 bases and J shed 4 bases, with 14 bases lying between them. Germline V CDR1 and CDR2: DFQATT, SNEGSKA (reference sequence). This CDR3 contains 13 residues. CDR3 sequence: CSAGTGKATEAFF. The CDR3 nucleotides are TGCAGTGCTGGTACAGGGAAAGCCACTGAAGCTTTCTTT.

The chain carries TRBV20-1 and TRBJ1-2, with D hard to call. The CDR3 totals 12 residues. Germline assignment: CDR1 DFQATT and CDR2 SNEGSKA (reference sequence). V gave up 5 bases and J gave up 7 bases, with 14 bases separating them. CDR3 region: CSAVLLALGYTF. CDR3 bases: TGCAGTGCTGTCCTCCTTGCGCTTGGCTACACCTTC.

This chain links TRBV18 with TRBJ1-4, with a weak D call TRBD1 (5 bases). CDR1 is KGHSH and CDR2 is LQKENI in the germline V gene. V was shortened by 8 bases and J by 8 bases, with 15 bases between the two germline ends. The CDR3 runs 13 residues. The CDR3 region has the DNA TGTGCCAGCACCCACACGGAGGGGGAAAAACTGTTTTTT. Its protein is CASTHTEGEKLFF.

The V and J genes are TRBV20-1 and TRBJ1-1; D is ambiguous. The CDR3 extends over 11 amino acids. Germline V CDR1 and CDR2: DFQATT, SNEGSKA (reference sequence). The ends were cut back, 5 bases at V and 7 bases at J, with 11 bases in the middle. CDR3 amino acids: CSAARALEAFF. The CDR3 bases are TGCAGTGCTGCCCGGGCTCTTGAAGCTTTCTTT.

The chain couples TRBV12-3 or TRBV12-4 to TRBJ2-3; the match to TRBD2 covers 10 bases. CDR3 size: 14 residues. Trimming took 6 bases from V and 5 from J; bases not matched to a gene: 5. The CDR3 sequence is CASRMGLAIDTQYF. The CDR3 DNA follows: TGTGCCAGCAGGATGGGACTAGCGATAGATACGCAGTATTTT.